This TCR beta chain was found in a study of sequential checkpoint blockade in melanoma. The overall study: First-line arms were nivolumab then ipilimumab, or the reverse, randomized 1:1.

Specified treatment: randomized to nivolumab then ipilimumab (arm A) or the reverse (arm B). PBMC sorting kept live CD3+CD8+ cells without CD19 or CD56. This clone occurred once. The protocol was immunoSEQ multiplex PCR, while the TCRdb copy is restricted to in-frame clones and leaves out a portion. The data hold 17,000 or so clones, with around 69% observed a single time. The source of this sequence is a human donor with melanoma. The specimen was CD8+ T cells sorted from blood (inferred from file names), collected from a patient given nivolumab and ipilimumab in sequence.

CDR3 protein: CASRQGAIGYTF. The DNA of the CDR3 is TGTGCCAGCAGACAGGGGGCGATTGGCTACACCTTC. This sequence joins TRBV2 and TRBJ1-2; TRBD1 matches at 9 bases. V was clipped by 6 bases and J by 7 bases; unmatched bases: 3. Per germline, CDR1 SNHLY and CDR2 FYNNEI. CDR3 size: 12 residues.